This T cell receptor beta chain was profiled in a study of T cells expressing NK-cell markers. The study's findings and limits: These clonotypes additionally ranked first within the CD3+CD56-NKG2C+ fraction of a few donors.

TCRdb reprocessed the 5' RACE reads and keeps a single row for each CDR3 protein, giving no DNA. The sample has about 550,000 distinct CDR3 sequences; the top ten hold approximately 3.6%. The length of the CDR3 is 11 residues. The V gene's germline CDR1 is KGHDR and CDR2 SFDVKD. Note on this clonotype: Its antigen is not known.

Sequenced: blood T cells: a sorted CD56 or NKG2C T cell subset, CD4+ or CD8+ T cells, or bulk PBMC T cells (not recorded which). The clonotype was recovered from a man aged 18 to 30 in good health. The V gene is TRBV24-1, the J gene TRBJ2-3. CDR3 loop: CATEKLDTQYF.